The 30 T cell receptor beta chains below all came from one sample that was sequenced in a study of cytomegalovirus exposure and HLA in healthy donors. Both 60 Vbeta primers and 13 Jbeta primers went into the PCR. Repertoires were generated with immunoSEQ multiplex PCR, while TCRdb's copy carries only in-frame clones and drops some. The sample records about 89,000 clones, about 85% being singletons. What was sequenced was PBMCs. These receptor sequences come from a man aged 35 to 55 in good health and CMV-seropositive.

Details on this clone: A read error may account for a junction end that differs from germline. As DNA, the CDR3 is TGTGCCAGCAGCTTGGAGGGCGGTACCGGGGAGCTGGTTTTT. Encoded protein: CASSLEGGTGELVF. The chain links TRBV5-6 to TRBJ2-2, with TRBD2 as a possible D gene (5 bases). The length of the CDR3 is 14 residues. Germline CDR1 SGHDT, CDR2 YYEEEE.

The CDR3 spells CASSFGRKKSCVTFF. The CDR3 bases are TGTGCCAGCAGTTTCGGCAGGAAGAAAAGTTGTGTGACTTTCTTT. The chain recombines TRBV6-5 with TRBJ1-1; D unclear. The CDR3 runs to 15 residues. Germline V gene data show CDR1 as MNHEY and CDR2 as SVGAGI. Trimming cost V 4 bases and J 12 bases, with 24 bases left between them.

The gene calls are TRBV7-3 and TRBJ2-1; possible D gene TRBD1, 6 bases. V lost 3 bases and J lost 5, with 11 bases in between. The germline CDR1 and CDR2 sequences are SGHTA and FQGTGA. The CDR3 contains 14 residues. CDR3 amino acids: CASSLRGNNNEQFF. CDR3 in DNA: TGTGCCAGCAGCTTGAGGGGGAACAACAATGAGCAGTTCTTC.

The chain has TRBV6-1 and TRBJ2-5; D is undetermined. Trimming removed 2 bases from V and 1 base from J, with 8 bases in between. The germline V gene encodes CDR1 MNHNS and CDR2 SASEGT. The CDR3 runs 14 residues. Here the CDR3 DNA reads TGTGCCAGCAGTGAATGGCGGCCCCAAGAGACCCAGTACTTC. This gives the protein CASSEWRPQETQYF.

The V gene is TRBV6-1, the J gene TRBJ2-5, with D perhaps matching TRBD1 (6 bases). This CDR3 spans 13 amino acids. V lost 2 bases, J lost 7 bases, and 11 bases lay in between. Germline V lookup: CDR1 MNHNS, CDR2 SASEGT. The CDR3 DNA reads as TGTGCCAGCAGTGAATTGGAAGGGGGGACCCAGTACTTC. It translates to CASSELEGGTQYF.

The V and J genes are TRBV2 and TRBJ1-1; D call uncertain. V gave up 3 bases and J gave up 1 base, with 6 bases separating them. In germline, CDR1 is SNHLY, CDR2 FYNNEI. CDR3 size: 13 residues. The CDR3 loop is CASSERPNTEAFF. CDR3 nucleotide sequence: TGTGCCAGCAGTGAGCGTCCGAACACTGAAGCTTTCTTT.

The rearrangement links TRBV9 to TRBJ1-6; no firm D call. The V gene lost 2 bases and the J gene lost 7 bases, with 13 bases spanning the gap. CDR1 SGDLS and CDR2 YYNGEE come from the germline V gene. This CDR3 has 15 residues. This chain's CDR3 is CASSVAPVENSPLHF. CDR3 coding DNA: TGTGCCAGCAGCGTCGCCCCGGTAGAAAATTCACCCCTCCACTTT.

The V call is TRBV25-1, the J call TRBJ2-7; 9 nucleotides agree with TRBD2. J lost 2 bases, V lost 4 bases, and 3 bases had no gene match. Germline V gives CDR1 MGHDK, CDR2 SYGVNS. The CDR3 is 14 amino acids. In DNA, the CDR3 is TGTGCCAGCAGTGCCAGCGGGAGGACCTACGAGCAGTACTTC. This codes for CASSASGRTYEQYF.

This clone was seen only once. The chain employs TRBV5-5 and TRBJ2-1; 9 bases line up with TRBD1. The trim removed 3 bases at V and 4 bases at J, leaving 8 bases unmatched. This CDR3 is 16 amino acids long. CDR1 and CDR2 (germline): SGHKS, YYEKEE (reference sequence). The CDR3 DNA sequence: TGTGCCAGCAGCTATGGTCACAGGGGGCTTTACAATGAGCAGTTCTTC. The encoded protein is CASSYGHRGLYNEQFF.

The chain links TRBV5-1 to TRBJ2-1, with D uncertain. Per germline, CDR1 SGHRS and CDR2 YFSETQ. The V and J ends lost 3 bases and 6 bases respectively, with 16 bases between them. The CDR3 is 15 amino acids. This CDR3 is CASSYGSPSRNEQFF. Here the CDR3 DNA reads TGCGCCAGCAGCTACGGGTCCCCATCTCGCAATGAGCAGTTCTTC.

As DNA, the CDR3 is TGTGCCAGCAGCGTGGCCCCTAGCGAGAGAGGCTACGAGCAGTACTTC. Its protein product is CASSVAPSERGYEQYF. The chain uses TRBV9 and TRBJ2-7, with D perhaps matching TRBD2 (6 bases). CDR1 SGDLS and CDR2 YYNGEE come from the germline V gene. Trimming stripped 2 bases from V and 3 bases from J, with 18 bases between. The CDR3 spans 16 residues.

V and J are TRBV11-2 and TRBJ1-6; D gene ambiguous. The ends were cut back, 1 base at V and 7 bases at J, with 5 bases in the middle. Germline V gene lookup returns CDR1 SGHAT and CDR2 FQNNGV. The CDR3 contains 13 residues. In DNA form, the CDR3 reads TGTGCCAGCAGCTTAGTCGCGAATTCACCCCTCCACTTT. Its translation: CASSLVANSPLHF.

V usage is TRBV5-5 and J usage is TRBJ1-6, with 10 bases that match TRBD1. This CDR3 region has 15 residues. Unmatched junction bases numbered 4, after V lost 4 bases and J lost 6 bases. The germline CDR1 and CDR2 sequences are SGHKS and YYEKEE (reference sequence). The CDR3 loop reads CASSRQGAGNSPLHF. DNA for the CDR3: TGTGCCAGCAGCAGACAGGGGGCAGGTAATTCACCCCTCCACTTT.

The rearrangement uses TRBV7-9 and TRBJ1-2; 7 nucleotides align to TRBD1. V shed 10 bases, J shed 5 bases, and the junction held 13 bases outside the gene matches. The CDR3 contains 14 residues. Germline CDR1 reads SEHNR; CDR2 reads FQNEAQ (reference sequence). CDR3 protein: CATEEGTAYYGYTF. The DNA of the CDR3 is TGTGCCACCGAGGAGGGGACAGCATATTATGGCTACACCTTC.

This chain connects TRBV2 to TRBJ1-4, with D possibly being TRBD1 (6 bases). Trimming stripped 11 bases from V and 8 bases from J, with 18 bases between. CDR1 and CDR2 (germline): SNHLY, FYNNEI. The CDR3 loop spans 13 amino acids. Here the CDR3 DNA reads TGTGCCCAGAGGGGGGGGACGGGCGAAAAACTGTTTTTT. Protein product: CAQRGGTGEKLFF. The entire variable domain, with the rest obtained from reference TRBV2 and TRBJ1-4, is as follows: EPEVTQTPSHQVTQMGQEVILRCVPISNHLYFYWYRQILGQKVEFLVSFYNNEISEKSEIFDDQFSVERPDGSNFTLKIRSTKLEDSAMYFCAQRGGTGEKLFFGSGTQLSVL.

The CDR3 loop reads CASSLSPLSGANVLTF. CDR3 coding DNA: TGTGCCAGCAGCTTATCCCCCCTCTCTGGGGCCAACGTCCTGACTTTC. This sequence joins TRBV7-3 and TRBJ2-6, with D uncertain. Germline V gene sequence: CDR1 SGHTA, CDR2 FQGTGA. The CDR3 is made up of 16 amino acids. V dropped 2 bases and J dropped 0 bases, with 8 bases sitting between them.

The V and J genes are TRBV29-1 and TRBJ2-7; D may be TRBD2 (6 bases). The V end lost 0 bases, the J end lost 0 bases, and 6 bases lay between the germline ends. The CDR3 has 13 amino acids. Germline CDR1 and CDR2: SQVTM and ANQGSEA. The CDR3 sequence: CSVEDGGSYEQYF. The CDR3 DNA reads TGCAGCGTTGAAGACGGGGGCTCCTACGAGCAGTACTTC.

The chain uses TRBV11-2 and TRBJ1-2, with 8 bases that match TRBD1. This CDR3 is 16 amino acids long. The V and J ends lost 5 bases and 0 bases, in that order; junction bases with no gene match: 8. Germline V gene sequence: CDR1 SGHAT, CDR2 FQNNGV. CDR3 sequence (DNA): TGTGCCAGCAGCAAAGGACAGGGAAAAGCTAACTATGGCTACACCTTC. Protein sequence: CASSKGQGKANYGYTF.

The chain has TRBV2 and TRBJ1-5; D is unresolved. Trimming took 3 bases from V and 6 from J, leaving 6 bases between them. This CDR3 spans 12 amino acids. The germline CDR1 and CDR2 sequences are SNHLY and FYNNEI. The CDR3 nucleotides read TGTGCCAGCAGTGAGATCAGTCAGCCCCAGCATTTT. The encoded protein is CASSEISQPQHF.

CDR3 nucleotide sequence: TGCGCCAGCAGCCGCGGGGACGGCACCGGGGAGCTGTTTTTT. Its translation: CASSRGDGTGELFF. The rearrangement links TRBV5-1 to TRBJ2-2, with D perhaps matching TRBD2 (6 bases). This CDR3 is built from 14 residues. CDR1 is SGHRS and CDR2 is YFSETQ in the germline V gene. V was trimmed by 4 bases and J by 4 bases, leaving 11 bases between them.

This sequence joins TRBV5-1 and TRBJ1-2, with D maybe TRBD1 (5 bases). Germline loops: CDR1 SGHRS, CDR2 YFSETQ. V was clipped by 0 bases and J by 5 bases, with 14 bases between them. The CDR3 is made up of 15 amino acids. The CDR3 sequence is CASSLAGADYYGYTF. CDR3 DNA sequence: TGCGCCAGCAGCTTGGCCGGGGCGGACTATTATGGCTACACCTTC. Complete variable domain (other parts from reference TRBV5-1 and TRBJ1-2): KAGVTQTPRYLIKTRGQQVTLSCSPISGHRSVSWYQQTPGQGLQFLFEYFSETQRNKGNFPGRFSGRQFSNSRSEMNVSTLELGDSALYLCASSLAGADYYGYTFGSGTRLTVV.

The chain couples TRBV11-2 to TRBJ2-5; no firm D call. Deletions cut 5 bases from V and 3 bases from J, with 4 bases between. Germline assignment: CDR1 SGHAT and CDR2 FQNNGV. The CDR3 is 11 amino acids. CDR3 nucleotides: TGTGCCAGCAGCCCCAAAGAGACCCAGTACTTC. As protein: CASSPKETQYF.

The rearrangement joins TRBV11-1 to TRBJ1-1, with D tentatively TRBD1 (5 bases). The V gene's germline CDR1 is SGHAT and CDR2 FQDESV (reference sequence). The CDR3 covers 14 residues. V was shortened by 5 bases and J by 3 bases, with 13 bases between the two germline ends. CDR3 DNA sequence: TGTGCCAGCAGCCACAGGAAGGTGGACACTGAAGCTTTCTTT. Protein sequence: CASSHRKVDTEAFF.

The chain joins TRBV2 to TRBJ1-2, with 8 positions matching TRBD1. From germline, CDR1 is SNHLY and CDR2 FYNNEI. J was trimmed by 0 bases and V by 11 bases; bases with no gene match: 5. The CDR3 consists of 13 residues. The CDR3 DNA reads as TGTGCCTCCCGGACAGGGCCTAACTATGGCTACACCTTC. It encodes CASRTGPNYGYTF.

The CDR3 reads CASSMTPWGENTGELFF. The CDR3 coding sequence is TGCGCCAGCAGCATGACACCCTGGGGGGAAAACACCGGGGAGCTGTTTTTT. The chain joins TRBV5-1 to TRBJ2-2; perhaps TRBD2 as D (6 bases). V lost 4 bases and J 2 bases, leaving 18 bases between the germline ends. The germline CDR1 and CDR2 sequences are SGHRS and YFSETQ. This CDR3 region has 17 residues.

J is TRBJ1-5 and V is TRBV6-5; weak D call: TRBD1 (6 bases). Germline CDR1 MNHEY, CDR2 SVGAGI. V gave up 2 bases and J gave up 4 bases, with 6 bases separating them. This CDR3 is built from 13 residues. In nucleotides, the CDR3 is TGTGCCAGCAGTTACAGGGGGAATCAGCCCCAGCATTTT. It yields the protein CASSYRGNQPQHF.

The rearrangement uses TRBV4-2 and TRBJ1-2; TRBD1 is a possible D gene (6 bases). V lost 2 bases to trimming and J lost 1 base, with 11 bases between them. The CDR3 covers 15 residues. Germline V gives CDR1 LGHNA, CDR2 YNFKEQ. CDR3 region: CASSQIDRSNYGYTF. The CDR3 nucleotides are TGTGCCAGCAGCCAAATTGACAGGAGTAACTATGGCTACACCTTC.

The CDR3 nucleotides read TGCGCCAGCAGCCAAGAGGTCGGGGGGAGCGGGGAGCTGTTTTTT. Amino acid sequence: CASSQEVGGSGELFF. This chain connects TRBV4-1 to TRBJ2-2, with 7 positions matching TRBD2. This CDR3 contains 15 residues. Germline V gene lookup returns CDR1 MGHRA and CDR2 YSYEKL. Trimming cost V 0 bases and J 7 bases; bases outside gene matches: 5.

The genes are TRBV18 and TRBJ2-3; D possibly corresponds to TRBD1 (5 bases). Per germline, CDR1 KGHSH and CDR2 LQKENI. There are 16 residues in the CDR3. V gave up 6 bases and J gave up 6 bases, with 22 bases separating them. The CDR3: CASSPRGTNLLDTQYF. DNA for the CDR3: TGTGCCAGCTCCCCAAGGGGTACGAATTTATTGGATACGCAGTATTTT.

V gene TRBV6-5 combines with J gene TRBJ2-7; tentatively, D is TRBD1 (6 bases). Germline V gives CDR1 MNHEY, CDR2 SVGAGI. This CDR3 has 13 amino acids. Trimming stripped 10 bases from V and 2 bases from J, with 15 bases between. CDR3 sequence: CATSAGDTYEQYF. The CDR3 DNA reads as TGTGCCACCTCGGCAGGGGACACCTACGAGCAGTACTTC.